The next 10 T cell receptor beta chains were all read from a single sample in a study of T cell responses to AZD1222 COVID-19 vaccine. The data were produced by immunoSEQ multiplex PCR, yet TCRdb's version contains in-frame clones alone and is incomplete. Among 120,000 or so clones listed, roughly nine tenths were seen once. The specimen comprised peripheral blood, sampled on day 0 of AZD1222 vaccination. The source is an adult in good health.

V usage is TRBV30 and J usage is TRBJ1-1; possible D gene TRBD1, 6 bases. Germline V gene sequence: CDR1 GTSNPN, CDR2 SVGIG (reference sequence). Deletions cut 4 bases from V and 1 base from J, with 16 bases between. There are 15 residues in the CDR3. The CDR3 sequence is CAWNPPGTQNTEAFF. The CDR3 DNA reads TGTGCCTGGAACCCTCCCGGGACACAGAACACTGAAGCTTTCTTT.

This clone has a single count. The gene calls are TRBV10-3 and TRBJ1-2, with D unresolved. CDR3 size: 12 residues. V was clipped by 4 bases and J by 8 bases, with 11 bases between them. Germline assignment: CDR1 ENHRY and CDR2 SYGVKD. Here the CDR3 reads CAISVSSGGYTF. The CDR3 coding sequence is TGTGCCATCAGTGTCTCCAGCGGCGGCTACACCTTC.

This chain links TRBV14 with TRBJ1-2, with D maybe TRBD1 (5 bases). Per the germline V gene, CDR1 is SGHDN and CDR2 is FVKESK. The CDR3 is 15 amino acids. Trimming pared 1 base from V and 4 bases from J, leaving 13 bases between. CDR3 in DNA: TGTGCCAGCAGCCAAGGTAGCAGGGCAACCTATGGCTACACCTTC. Its translation is CASSQGSRATYGYTF.

The chain couples TRBV9 to TRBJ2-1; 7 bases are shared with TRBD1. This CDR3 is built from 15 residues. V trimming: 0 bases; J trimming: 5 bases; junction bases outside the gene matches: 5. Germline values: CDR1 SGDLS, CDR2 YYNGEE. This CDR3 is CASSVEGGPNNEQFF. DNA of the CDR3: TGTGCCAGCAGCGTAGAAGGGGGCCCTAACAATGAGCAGTTCTTC.

The chain links TRBV4-1 to TRBJ2-7; 13 bases fit TRBD2. This CDR3 contains 16 residues. CDR1 is MGHRA, CDR2 YSYEKL, per germline. The ends lost 3 bases at V and 6 bases at J; junction bases unmatched: 8. In nucleotides, the CDR3 is TGCGCCAGCAGCCATAAACCCGGACTAGCGGGAGCCGAGCAGTACTTC. It yields the protein CASSHKPGLAGAEQYF.

The rearrangement joins TRBV5-1 to TRBJ2-7, with unresolved D. Trimming took off 4 bases at V and 6 bases at J, with 14 bases between the two ends. The length of the CDR3 is 13 residues. CDR1 is SGHRS, CDR2 YFSETQ, per germline. In DNA form, the CDR3 reads TGCGCCAGCAGCCCGGATGCAACCCGCGAGCAGTACTTC. Amino acid sequence: CASSPDATREQYF.

The rearrangement uses TRBV18 and TRBJ2-7; 10 bases map to TRBD1. The trim removed 2 bases at V and 1 base at J, leaving 2 bases unmatched. The CDR3 runs 15 residues. The germline CDR1 and CDR2 sequences are KGHSH and LQKENI. CDR3 bases: TGTGCCAGCTCACCAGGACAGGGGGATTCCTACGAGCAGTACTTC. Translation: CASSPGQGDSYEQYF.

V and J are TRBV2 and TRBJ2-1; D ambiguous. This CDR3 contains 13 residues. V was cut by 6 bases and J by 6 bases, with 12 bases left in between. Germline V gives CDR1 SNHLY, CDR2 FYNNEI. The CDR3 reads CASRGIRSNEQFF. The CDR3 DNA sequence: TGTGCCAGCAGGGGGATCAGGAGCAATGAGCAGTTCTTC.

The gene calls are TRBV5-1 and TRBJ2-2, with D hard to call. CDR3 length: 17 residues. Trimming removed 5 bases at V and 4 bases at J, with 21 bases between. Germline-derived CDR1 and CDR2 are SGHRS and YFSETQ. In DNA form, the CDR3 reads TGCGCCAGCAGTCCGGCCACTACCCGCCTTGGCACCGGGGAGCTGTTTTTT. It codes for CASSPATTRLGTGELFF.

CDR3 sequence: CASSQPGTGNEKLFF. CDR3 sequence (DNA): TGTGCCAGCAGCCAACCCGGGACAGGGAATGAAAAACTGTTTTTT. J is TRBJ1-4 and V is TRBV4-2; 9 bases line up with TRBD1. Germline V lookup: CDR1 LGHNA, CDR2 YNFKEQ. V shed 2 bases, J shed 5 bases, and the junction held 3 bases outside the gene matches. CDR3 length: 15 amino acids.